These 28 T cell receptor beta chains were all obtained from the same sample, sequenced in a study of cytomegalovirus exposure and HLA in healthy donors. The PCR was carried out with 60 Vbeta primers and 13 Jbeta primers. Sequencing used immunoSEQ multiplex PCR; TCRdb keeps in-frame clones, though not all of them. Among 100,000 to 150,000 clones listed, 82% were seen once. Sequencing was carried out using PBMCs. The source is a woman between 50 and 59 years old in good health and CMV-seropositive.

This rearrangement joins TRBV6-6 to TRBJ2-7, with TRBD2 as a possible D gene (6 bases). CDR1 and CDR2 (germline): MNHNY, SVGAGI (reference sequence). The CDR3 is 12 residues long. V dropped 2 bases and J dropped 6 bases, with 8 bases sitting between them. The CDR3 coding sequence is TGTGCCAGCAGTTACGGGGGGTCCGAGCAGTACTTC. It yields the protein CASSYGGSEQYF.

The rearrangement links TRBV30 to TRBJ2-1, with 7 bases aligning to TRBD2. Germline V gives CDR1 GTSNPN, CDR2 SVGIG (reference sequence). V trimming: 5 bases; J trimming: 4 bases; junction bases outside the gene matches: 14. The CDR3 covers 16 residues. The CDR3: CAWGGRVVLPYNEQFF. CDR3 nucleotide sequence: TGTGCCTGGGGAGGGAGGGTTGTTTTACCTTACAATGAGCAGTTCTTC. The complete variable domain, with remaining parts taken from reference TRBV30 and TRBJ2-1, reads SQTIHQWPATLVQPVGSPLSLECTVEGTSNPNLYWYRQAAGRGLQLLFYSVGIGQISSEVPQNLSASRPQDRQFILSSKKLLLSDSGFYLCAWGGRVVLPYNEQFFGPGTRLTVL.

This clone was observed once. This chain uses TRBV30 with TRBJ1-1; 8 positions agree with TRBD1. This CDR3 is 17 amino acids long. Trimming removed 0 bases from V and 2 bases from J; junction bases left unmatched: 11. Per germline, CDR1 GTSNPN and CDR2 SVGIG (reference sequence). This chain's CDR3 is CAWSVRVPRGRNTEAFF. The CDR3 DNA reads TGTGCCTGGAGTGTACGGGTCCCCAGGGGGCGAAACACTGAAGCTTTCTTT.

This chain joins TRBV18 and TRBJ1-1; D possibly corresponds to TRBD1 (5 bases). The CDR3 has 14 amino acids. Trimming took off 3 bases at V and 5 bases at J, with 13 bases between the two ends. Looked up from germline, CDR1 is KGHSH and CDR2 is LQKENI. In DNA, the CDR3 is TGTGCCAGCTCACCTTGGGGGGGGAAAACTGAAGCTTTCTTT. It specifies CASSPWGGKTEAFF.

The chain combines TRBV5-4 with TRBJ1-3, with D possibly being TRBD1 (5 bases). V was shortened by 0 bases and J by 0 bases, with 10 bases between the two germline ends. Germline loops: CDR1 SGHNT, CDR2 YYREEE (reference sequence). The CDR3 totals 16 residues. CDR3 amino acids: CASSLGGGRSGNTIYF. The CDR3 bases are TGTGCCAGCAGCTTGGGGGGCGGACGCTCTGGAAACACCATATATTTT.

The V gene is TRBV28, the J gene TRBJ1-2; no reliable D call. This CDR3 contains 14 residues. The germline CDR1 and CDR2 sequences are MDHEN and SYDVKM. V was pared by 0 bases and J by 1 base, with 6 bases between. Written as DNA, the CDR3 is TGTGCCAGCAGTTTATGGGGCAATAACTATGGCTACACCTTC. It translates to CASSLWGNNYGYTF.

This clone was recorded only once. V usage is TRBV7-8 and J usage is TRBJ2-5, with D possibly matching TRBD1 (6 bases). The germline V gene encodes CDR1 SGHVS and CDR2 FQNEAQ. There are 15 residues in the CDR3. Trimming took 2 bases from V and 1 from J, leaving 11 bases between them. The chain's CDR3 is CASSLSGGGQETQYF. The CDR3 DNA reads as TGTGCCAGCAGCTTAAGTGGGGGCGGCCAAGAGACCCAGTACTTC.

In its sample, this clone was seen once. This chain joins TRBV19 and TRBJ1-5; D is unresolved. The germline gives CDR1 LNHDA, CDR2 SQIVND (reference sequence). V dropped 0 bases and J dropped 0 bases, with 9 bases sitting between them. The CDR3 consists of 16 residues. The CDR3 sequence is CASSIDPQYSNQPQHF. The CDR3 DNA follows: TGTGCCAGTAGTATAGATCCACAATATAGCAATCAGCCCCAGCATTTT.

This clone was detected once. This sequence joins TRBV27 and TRBJ2-6; a weak D match, TRBD2 (6 bases). The CDR3 totals 15 residues. Trimming removed 4 bases at V and 1 base at J, with 8 bases between. Per the germline V gene, CDR1 is MNHEY and CDR2 is SMNVEV (reference sequence). The CDR3 DNA reads TGTGCCAGCAGTTATGGGGGGTCTGGGGCCAACGTCCTGACTTTC. Protein product: CASSYGGSGANVLTF.

In its sample, this clone was seen once. CDR3 protein: CASSLWDRGGSYNEQFF. CDR3 bases: TGTGCCAGCAGCTTGTGGGACAGGGGCGGCTCCTACAATGAGCAGTTCTTC. The chain carries TRBV7-9 and TRBJ2-1; the match to TRBD1 covers 10 bases. This CDR3 has 17 residues. V dropped 3 bases and J dropped 0; count of bases not matched to a gene: 5. Per the germline V gene, CDR1 is SEHNR and CDR2 is FQNEAQ (reference sequence).

V and J are TRBV5-1 and TRBJ2-2, with a possible D match to TRBD1 (7 bases). CDR3 length: 15 residues. Between the trimmed V and J ends, which lost 5 bases and 4 bases, there was a span of 15 bases. CDR1 is SGHRS and CDR2 is YFSETQ in the germline V gene. CDR3 sequence reads: CASSQTGRSTGELFF. The CDR3 nucleotides are TGCGCCAGCAGTCAGACAGGGAGGAGCACCGGGGAGCTGTTTTTT.

With respect to this clone: One end of the junction fails to match germline, which may point to a read error. The chain is built from TRBV30 and TRBJ2-1, with D perhaps TRBD2 (5 bases). The CDR3 totals 11 residues. CDR1 GTSNPN and CDR2 SVGIG come from the germline V gene (reference sequence). CDR3 sequence (DNA): TGTGCCCGGAGTACCCGGGGTGAGCAGTTCTTC. This sequence encodes CARSTRGEQFF.

J is TRBJ1-2 and V is TRBV2; possible D gene TRBD1, 5 bases. Trimming took 1 base from V and 1 from J, leaving 7 bases between them. The CDR3 runs 14 residues. Germline CDR1 reads SNHLY; CDR2 reads FYNNEI. This CDR3 is CASSEGTYNYGYTF. The CDR3 DNA is TGTGCCAGCAGTGAAGGGACATATAACTATGGCTACACCTTC.

This chain connects TRBV7-9 to TRBJ2-1; possible D gene TRBD1, 6 bases. The CDR3 loop spans 14 amino acids. Germline lookup yields CDR1 SEHNR and CDR2 FQNEAQ (reference sequence). V gave up 3 bases and J gave up 3 bases, with 9 bases separating them. The CDR3 region is CASSFSRGYNEQFF. The CDR3 DNA reads as TGTGCCAGCAGCTTCTCCAGGGGCTACAATGAGCAGTTCTTC.

This rearrangement joins TRBV30 to TRBJ2-2, with 14 positions matching TRBD2. The CDR3 loop spans 17 amino acids. The V and J ends lost 0 bases and 5 bases, in that order; junction bases with no gene match: 5. Germline values: CDR1 GTSNPN, CDR2 SVGIG (reference sequence). The CDR3 bases are TGTGCCTGGAGTGTACGACTAGCGGGGGGGGGAACCGGGGAGCTGTTTTTT. Translated: CAWSVRLAGGGTGELFF.

The rearrangement links TRBV6-1 to TRBJ1-1; D remains ambiguous. This CDR3 has 13 residues. Trimming removed 8 bases at V and 1 base at J, with 11 bases between. The germline gives CDR1 MNHNS, CDR2 SASEGT. The DNA of the CDR3 is TGTGCCAGCTGCAGGATGGCGAACACTGAAGCTTTCTTT. Translated, it gives CASCRMANTEAFF.

The V gene is TRBV5-4, the J gene TRBJ1-4, with no clear D. The CDR3 extends over 14 amino acids. V was clipped by 4 bases and J by 4 bases, with 11 bases between them. In germline, CDR1 is SGHNT, CDR2 YYREEE (reference sequence). This CDR3 reads CASSRGGYNEKLFF. DNA for the CDR3: TGTGCCAGCAGCCGAGGAGGCTATAATGAAAAACTGTTTTTT.

This chain uses TRBV6-6 with TRBJ2-7; tentative D call: TRBD2 (5 bases). V was trimmed by 2 bases and J by 0 bases, leaving 11 bases between them. CDR1 and CDR2 (germline): MNHNY, SVGAGI (reference sequence). This CDR3 region has 15 residues. The CDR3 here is CASSYVVGSSYEQYF. The CDR3 DNA is TGTGCCAGCAGTTACGTGGTGGGGAGCTCCTACGAGCAGTACTTC.

V is TRBV5-1 and J is TRBJ2-1, with 13 bases fitting TRBD2. V shed 5 bases and J 5 bases; nucleotides not matched to a gene: 4. The CDR3 runs to 15 residues. Germline CDR1 SGHRS, CDR2 YFSETQ. The CDR3 reads CASRGTSGINNEQFF. The CDR3 DNA follows: TGCGCCAGCAGAGGGACTAGCGGGATCAACAATGAGCAGTTCTTC.

V usage is TRBV10-3 and J usage is TRBJ2-7; TRBD2 matches 12 bases. Unmatched junction bases numbered 7, after V lost 10 bases and J lost 0 bases. Germline lookup yields CDR1 ENHRY and CDR2 SYGVKD. This CDR3 region has 15 residues. This chain's CDR3 is CATRTSGAFSYEQYF. The CDR3 region has the DNA TGTGCCACAAGGACTAGCGGGGCCTTCTCCTACGAGCAGTACTTC.

This clone was seen only a few times. The gene calls are TRBV7-8 and TRBJ2-3, with 9 bases that match TRBD1. The CDR3 covers 15 residues. Germline-derived CDR1 and CDR2 are SGHVS and FQNEAQ. The V segment lost 4 bases and the J segment 1 base; nucleotides outside the gene matches: 3. The DNA of the CDR3 is TGTGCCAGCAGCTACGACAGGGGGGGCACAGATACGCAGTATTTT. Residues: CASSYDRGGTDTQYF.

This chain connects TRBV27 to TRBJ2-1, with D maybe TRBD1 (5 bases). V was shortened by 10 bases and J by 3 bases, with 19 bases between the two germline ends. The CDR3 totals 15 residues. Germline V gene data show CDR1 as MNHEY and CDR2 as SMNVEV (reference sequence). DNA of the CDR3: TGTGCCACCCAATCAAGCAGGGTCTTCTACAATGAGCAGTTCTTC. Its translation: CATQSSRVFYNEQFF.

This clone was seen only a few times. The chain joins TRBV5-4 to TRBJ1-2, with TRBD1 identical over 8 bases. CDR1 is SGHNT and CDR2 is YYREEE in the germline V gene (reference sequence). There are 18 residues in the CDR3. V was pared by 3 bases and J by 8 bases, with 21 bases of the junction left unmatched. The chain's CDR3 is CASSSGSGGDRMSRGYTF. The CDR3 nucleotides read TGTGCCAGCAGCTCGGGGTCCGGAGGGGACAGGATGTCGCGAGGCTACACCTTC.

The chain is built from TRBV6-5 and TRBJ2-5; the match to TRBD1 covers 7 bases. The J call is doubtful: the DNA matches TRBJ2-7 better. The CDR3 length is 14 residues. Germline V gene sequence: CDR1 MNHEY, CDR2 SVGAGI. CDR3 region: CASSPYRGTYEQYF. In DNA, the CDR3 is TGTGCCAGCAGTCCTTACAGGGGAACCTACGAGCAGTACTTC.

As concerns this clone: Other nucleotide sequences from this sample produce the same CDR3. J is TRBJ2-3 and V is TRBV7-3, with 7 bases identical to TRBD2. J lost 1 base, V lost 2 bases, and 0 bases had no gene match. Per the germline V gene, CDR1 is SGHTA and CDR2 is FQGTGA. The CDR3 runs 14 residues. The CDR3 loop reads CASSLLAGTDTQYF. The CDR3 DNA reads TGTGCCAGCAGCTTACTAGCGGGCACAGATACGCAGTATTTT. Combining the CDR3 with reference TRBV7-3 and TRBJ2-3 gives the whole variable domain GAGVSQTPSNKVTEKGKYVELRCDPISGHTALYWYRQSLGQGPEFLIYFQGTGAADDSGLPNDRFFAVRPEGSVSTLKIQRTERGDSAVYLCASSLLAGTDTQYFGPGTRLTVL.

The rearrangement joins TRBV4-1 to TRBJ1-2, with D possibly being TRBD1 (6 bases). V was clipped by 4 bases and J by 4 bases, with 16 bases between them. Germline V CDR1 and CDR2: MGHRA, YSYEKL. CDR3 length: 15 residues. CDR3: CASSLTGSGSYGYTF. CDR3 DNA: TGCGCCAGCAGCCTAACAGGGAGCGGGAGCTATGGCTACACCTTC.

The V call is TRBV5-5, the J call TRBJ2-2; 11 bases are shared with TRBD2. The CDR3 consists of 19 residues. Trimming removed 0 bases from V and 2 bases from J; junction bases left unmatched: 9. Germline assignment: CDR1 SGHKS and CDR2 YYEKEE (reference sequence). Written as DNA, the CDR3 is TGTGCCAGCAGCTTGGCCGGAAGACTAGCGGGGACCAACACCGGGGAGCTGTTTTTT. Protein product: CASSLAGRLAGTNTGELFF.

The V call is TRBV6-4, the J call TRBJ1-2; 8 bases fit TRBD1. The CDR3 is made up of 16 amino acids. V shed 8 bases, J shed 5 bases, and the junction held 16 bases outside the gene matches. Germline CDR1 is MRHNA and CDR2 is SNTAGT. In DNA, the CDR3 is TGTGCCAGCCAAGAAAGGGGGTACAGGGGGGAGTATGGCTACACCTTC. It translates to CASQERGYRGEYGYTF.